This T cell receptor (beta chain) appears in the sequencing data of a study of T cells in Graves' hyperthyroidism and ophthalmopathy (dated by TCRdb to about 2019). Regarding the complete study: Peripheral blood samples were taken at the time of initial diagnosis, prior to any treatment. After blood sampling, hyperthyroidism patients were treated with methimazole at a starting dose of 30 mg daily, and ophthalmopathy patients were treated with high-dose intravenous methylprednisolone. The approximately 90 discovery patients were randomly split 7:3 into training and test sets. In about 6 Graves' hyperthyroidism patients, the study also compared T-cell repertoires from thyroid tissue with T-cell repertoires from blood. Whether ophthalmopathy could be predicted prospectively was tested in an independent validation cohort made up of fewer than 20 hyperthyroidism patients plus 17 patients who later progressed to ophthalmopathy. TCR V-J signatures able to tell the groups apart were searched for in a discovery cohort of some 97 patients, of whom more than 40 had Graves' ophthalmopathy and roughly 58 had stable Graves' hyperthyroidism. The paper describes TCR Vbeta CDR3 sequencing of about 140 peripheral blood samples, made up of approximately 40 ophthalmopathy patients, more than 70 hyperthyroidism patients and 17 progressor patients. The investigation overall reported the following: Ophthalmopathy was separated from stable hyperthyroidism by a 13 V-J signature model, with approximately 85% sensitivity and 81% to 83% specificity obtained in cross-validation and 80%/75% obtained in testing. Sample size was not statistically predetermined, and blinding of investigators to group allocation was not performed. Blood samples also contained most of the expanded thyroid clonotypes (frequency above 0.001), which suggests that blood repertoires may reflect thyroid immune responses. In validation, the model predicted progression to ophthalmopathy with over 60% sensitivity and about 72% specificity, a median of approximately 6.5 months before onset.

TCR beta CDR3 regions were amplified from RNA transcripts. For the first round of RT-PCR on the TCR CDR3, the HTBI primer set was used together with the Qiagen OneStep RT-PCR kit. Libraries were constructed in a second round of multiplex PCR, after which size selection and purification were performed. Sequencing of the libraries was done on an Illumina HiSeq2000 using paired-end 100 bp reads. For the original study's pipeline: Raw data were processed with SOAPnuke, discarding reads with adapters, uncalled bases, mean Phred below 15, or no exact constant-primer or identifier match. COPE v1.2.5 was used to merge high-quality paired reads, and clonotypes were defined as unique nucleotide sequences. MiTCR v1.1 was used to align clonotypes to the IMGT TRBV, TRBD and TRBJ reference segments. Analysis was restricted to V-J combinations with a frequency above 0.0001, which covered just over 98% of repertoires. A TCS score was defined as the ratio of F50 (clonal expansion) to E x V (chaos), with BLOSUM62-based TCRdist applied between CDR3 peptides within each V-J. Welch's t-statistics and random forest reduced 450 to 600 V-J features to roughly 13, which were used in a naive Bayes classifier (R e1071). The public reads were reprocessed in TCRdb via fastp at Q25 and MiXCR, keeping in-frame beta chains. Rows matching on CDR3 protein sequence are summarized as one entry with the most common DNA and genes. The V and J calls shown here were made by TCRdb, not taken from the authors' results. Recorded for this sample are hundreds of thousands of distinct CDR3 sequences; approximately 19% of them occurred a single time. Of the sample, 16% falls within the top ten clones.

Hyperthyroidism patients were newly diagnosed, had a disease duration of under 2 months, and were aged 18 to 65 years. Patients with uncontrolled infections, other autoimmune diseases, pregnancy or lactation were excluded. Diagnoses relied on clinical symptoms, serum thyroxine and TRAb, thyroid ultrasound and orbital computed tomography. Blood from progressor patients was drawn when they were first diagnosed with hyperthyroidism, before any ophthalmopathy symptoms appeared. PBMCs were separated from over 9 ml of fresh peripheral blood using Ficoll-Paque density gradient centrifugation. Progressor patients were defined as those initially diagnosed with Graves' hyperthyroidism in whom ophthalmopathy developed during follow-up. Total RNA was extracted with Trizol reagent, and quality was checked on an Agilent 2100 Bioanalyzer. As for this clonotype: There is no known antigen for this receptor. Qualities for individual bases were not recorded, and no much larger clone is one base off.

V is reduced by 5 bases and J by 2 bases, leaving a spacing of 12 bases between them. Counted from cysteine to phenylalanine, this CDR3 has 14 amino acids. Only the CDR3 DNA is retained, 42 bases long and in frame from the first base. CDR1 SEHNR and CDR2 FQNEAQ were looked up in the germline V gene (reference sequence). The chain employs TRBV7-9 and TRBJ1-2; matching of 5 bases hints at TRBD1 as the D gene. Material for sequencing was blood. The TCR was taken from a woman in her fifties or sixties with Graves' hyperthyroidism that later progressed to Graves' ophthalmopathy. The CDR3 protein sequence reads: CASSPPWGNYGYTF. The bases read TGTGCCAGCAGCCCCCCATGGGGGAACTATGGCTACACCTTC.